The 27 T cell receptor beta chains below come from one sample, sequenced in a study of cytomegalovirus exposure and HLA in healthy donors. The study ran its PCR with 60 Vbeta and 13 Jbeta primers. Method: immunoSEQ multiplex PCR; TCRdb's copy keeps in-frame clones and lacks some. Here the sample table reports some 140,000 clones. Input material: PBMCs. The receptor source for this set is a woman between 35 and 50 years old in good health and CMV-seronegative.

The chain recombines TRBV27 with TRBJ1-2; the D gene is possibly TRBD1 (6 bases). Trimming shortened V by 6 bases and J by 5 bases, and 10 bases separated the two germline ends. CDR3 length: 12 residues. Germline CDR1 and CDR2: MNHEY and SMNVEV (reference sequence). The CDR3 DNA reads TGTGCCAGCAGACACGGACAGTATGGCTACACCTTC. This gives the protein CASRHGQYGYTF.

The chain uses TRBV27 and TRBJ2-1; TRBD2 aligns across 7 bases. V lost 5 bases and J lost 7; bases outside the gene matches: 8. The CDR3 covers 14 residues. Germline loops: CDR1 MNHEY, CDR2 SMNVEV (reference sequence). The CDR3 region is CASSGRTRWNEQFF. The DNA of the CDR3 is TGTGCCAGCAGTGGACGGACTAGATGGAATGAGCAGTTCTTC.

V gene TRBV2 combines with J gene TRBJ2-1; 11 bases are shared with TRBD2. The V gene's germline CDR1 is SNHLY and CDR2 FYNNEI. J gave up 4 bases and V 1 base, and 6 bases lay outside the gene matches. The CDR3 consists of 17 residues. CDR3 in DNA: TGTGCCAGCAGTGAAGGAGTAGCGGGGGGGTATTACAATGAGCAGTTCTTC. This encodes CASSEGVAGGYYNEQFF.

The chain combines TRBV9 with TRBJ2-3; 12 bases map to TRBD2. Trimming removed 0 bases from V and 4 bases from J; junction bases left unmatched: 3. The CDR3 spans 16 residues. Germline CDR1 and CDR2: SGDLS and YYNGEE. The CDR3 DNA is TGTGCCAGCAGCGTAGGCTCTAGCGGGGGGGCAGATACGCAGTATTTT. Protein: CASSVGSSGGADTQYF.

The chain carries TRBV2 and TRBJ1-3; 7 nucleotides align to TRBD1. The trim removed 2 bases at V and 2 bases at J, leaving 3 bases unmatched. The CDR3 spans 15 residues. Germline loops: CDR1 SNHLY, CDR2 FYNNEI. CDR3 residues: CASSERGRAGNTIYF. CDR3 DNA sequence: TGTGCCAGCAGTGAAAGGGGGCGCGCTGGAAACACCATATATTTT.

This chain links TRBV7-9 with TRBJ2-2; 7 positions agree with TRBD1. Germline CDR1 and CDR2: SEHNR and FQNEAQ (reference sequence). With 6 bases clipped from V and 3 bases from J, the junction kept 7 bases outside the gene matches. The CDR3 is made up of 15 amino acids. Here the CDR3 DNA reads TGTGCCAGCAGATCCGACAGGGCTGACACCGGGGAGCTGTTTTTT. It translates to CASRSDRADTGELFF.

The gene calls are TRBV2 and TRBJ1-2; 7 bases match TRBD1. The V segment lost 10 bases and the J segment 5 bases; nucleotides outside the gene matches: 10. Germline V gene data show CDR1 as SNHLY and CDR2 as FYNNEI. This CDR3 contains 13 residues. The CDR3 loop reads CAIRTGIVYGYTF. CDR3 coding DNA: TGTGCCATCCGGACAGGAATAGTGTATGGCTACACCTTC.

The rearrangement joins TRBV7-9 to TRBJ2-1; TRBD1 matches at 7 bases. The CDR3 has 13 residues. J gave up 7 bases and V 8 bases, and 8 bases lay outside the gene matches. In germline, CDR1 is SEHNR, CDR2 FQNEAQ (reference sequence). CDR3 sequence (DNA): TGTGCCAGCGGCGGCAGGGGGTGGAATGAGCAGTTCTTC. It codes for CASGGRGWNEQFF. Together with reference TRBV7-9 and TRBJ2-1, the CDR3 gives the full variable domain: DTGVSQNPRHKITKRGQNVTFRCDPISEHNRLYWYRQTLGQGPEFLTYFQNEAQLEKSRLLSDRFSAERPKGSFSTLEIQRTEQGDSAMYLCASGGRGWNEQFFGPGTRLTVL.

The chain uses TRBV7-3 and TRBJ2-3; TRBD2 aligns across 11 bases. The CDR3 is 20 residues long. The V and J ends lost 5 bases and 0 bases, in that order; junction bases with no gene match: 16. Germline loops: CDR1 SGHTA, CDR2 FQGTGA. This CDR3 reads CASSLRPTSGVYTSTDTQYF. The CDR3 coding sequence is TGTGCCAGCAGCCTCAGACCGACTAGCGGGGTTTATACTAGCACAGATACGCAGTATTTT.

The chain has TRBV9 and TRBJ1-2; D is possibly TRBD1 (6 bases). CDR3 length equals 15 residues. Germline loops: CDR1 SGDLS, CDR2 YYNGEE. V was trimmed by 4 bases and J by 4 bases, leaving 17 bases between them. In nucleotides, the CDR3 is TGTGCCAGCAGCCCCTGGACAGACCCATCCTATGGCTACACCTTC. Translation gives CASSPWTDPSYGYTF.

The chain employs TRBV28 and TRBJ2-3; 13 nucleotides line up with TRBD2. This CDR3 contains 17 residues. The V segment lost 6 bases and the J segment 2 bases; nucleotides outside the gene matches: 8. Germline loops: CDR1 MDHEN, CDR2 SYDVKM. DNA for the CDR3: TGTGCCAGCAGGGGTCGGACTAGCGGGGGCCCCACAGATACGCAGTATTTT. It yields the protein CASRGRTSGGPTDTQYF.

The V and J genes are TRBV19 and TRBJ2-5; D may be TRBD2 (6 bases). Germline-derived CDR1 and CDR2 are LNHDA and SQIVND (reference sequence). The V and J ends lost 6 bases and 5 bases respectively, with 13 bases between them. This CDR3 is 13 amino acids long. The CDR3 region is CASSEAGSETQYF. The CDR3, as DNA: TGTGCCAGTAGCGAGGCGGGGAGCGAGACCCAGTACTTC.

V is TRBV28 and J is TRBJ2-7, with D possibly being TRBD2 (6 bases). Germline V gene data show CDR1 as MDHEN and CDR2 as SYDVKM. Trimming left V 5 bases short and J 6 bases short, with 14 bases between. The CDR3 has 13 residues. CDR3 amino acids: CASSRTGVFEQYV. CDR3 in DNA: TGTGCCAGCAGTCGGACGGGGGTTTTCGAGCAGTACGTC.

The V and J genes are TRBV7-3 and TRBJ2-3, with a tentative D call TRBD2 (7 bases). Germline V gene data show CDR1 as SGHTA and CDR2 as FQGTGA. Trimming cost V 1 base and J 2 bases, with 19 bases left between them. This CDR3 has 18 residues. Here the CDR3 reads CASSLRGGLGTYTDTQYF. The DNA for the CDR3 is TGTGCCAGCAGCTTAAGGGGGGGCCTAGGGACTTACACAGATACGCAGTATTTT.

J is TRBJ1-1 and V is TRBV19; 7 nucleotides match TRBD1. This CDR3 spans 14 amino acids. Germline V lookup: CDR1 LNHDA, CDR2 SQIVND (reference sequence). J lost 8 bases, V lost 7 bases, and 13 bases had no gene match. The CDR3 protein is CASTIIQGLGEAFF. The CDR3 DNA follows: TGTGCCAGTACGATTATACAGGGGCTGGGGGAAGCTTTCTTT.

CDR3 residues: CATSSWDSIGNTIYF. Here the CDR3 DNA reads TGTGCCACCAGCAGCTGGGACAGCATTGGAAACACCATATATTTT. The V call is TRBV15, the J call TRBJ1-3, with 7 bases lining up with TRBD1. The V segment lost 3 bases and the J segment 3 bases; nucleotides outside the gene matches: 5. The CDR3 spans 15 residues. Germline loops: CDR1 LNHNV, CDR2 YYDKDF (reference sequence).

V is TRBV27 and J is TRBJ1-1, with a weak D call TRBD1 (6 bases). Trimming cost V 3 bases and J 3 bases, with 17 bases left between them. The CDR3 consists of 16 residues. CDR1 is MNHEY, CDR2 SMNVEV, per germline (reference sequence). The CDR3 region is CASSLSAGRGDTEAFF. The CDR3, as DNA: TGTGCCAGCAGTTTGTCGGCAGGGAGGGGGGACACTGAAGCTTTCTTT.

The chain employs TRBV5-1 and TRBJ1-1, with TRBD1 matching over 8 bases. This CDR3 comprises 16 residues. Germline assignment: CDR1 SGHRS and CDR2 YFSETQ. The V segment lost 0 bases and the J segment 4 bases; nucleotides outside the gene matches: 8. DNA of the CDR3: TGCGCCAGCAGCTTGGAAGGACAGGGATACAGCACTGAAGCTTTCTTT. Protein sequence: CASSLEGQGYSTEAFF.

V is TRBV2 and J is TRBJ2-7; the match to TRBD1 covers 7 bases. CDR3 length: 12 residues. Germline trimming cut 6 bases from V and 7 bases from J; bases unmatched to any gene: 6. Germline values: CDR1 SNHLY, CDR2 FYNNEI. The CDR3 loop is CASRTGPGEQYF. CDR3 sequence (DNA): TGTGCCAGCAGGACAGGGCCGGGGGAGCAGTACTTC.

The chain links TRBV7-6 to TRBJ2-1; 14 bases align to TRBD2. Germline values: CDR1 SGHVS, CDR2 FNYEAQ. The length of the CDR3 is 16 residues. The junction had 8 bases not matched to a gene; V was cut back by 3 bases and J by 10 bases. The CDR3 spells CASSFGTSGGTAEQFF. The CDR3 DNA reads TGTGCCAGCAGCTTTGGGACTAGCGGGGGTACGGCGGAGCAGTTCTTC. Together with reference TRBV7-6 and TRBJ2-1, the CDR3 gives the full variable domain: GAGVSQSPRYKVTKRGQDVALRCDPISGHVSLYWYRQALGQGPEFLTYFNYEAQQDKSGLPNDRFSAERPEGSISTLTIQRTEQRDSAMYRCASSFGTSGGTAEQFFGPGTRLTVL.

DNA for the CDR3: TGTGCCAGTAAGGCGACAGGGAAGTATGAGCAGTTCTTC. It translates to CASKATGKYEQFF. The gene calls are TRBV19 and TRBJ2-1; 7 nucleotides align to TRBD1. Germline V gene lookup returns CDR1 LNHDA and CDR2 SQIVND (reference sequence). Unmatched junction bases numbered 8, after V lost 7 bases and J lost 8 bases. CDR3 size: 13 residues.

The rearrangement joins TRBV5-6 to TRBJ1-2, with 9 positions matching TRBD1. Losses at the gene ends were 6 bases for V and 8 bases for J; bases not matched to a gene: 11. Germline assignment: CDR1 SGHDT and CDR2 YYEEEE. CDR3 length: 14 residues. Here the CDR3 DNA reads TGTGCCAGCACTACACGACAGGGGGAATGGGGCTACACCTTC. Translating it yields CASTTRQGEWGYTF.

The rearrangement links TRBV18 to TRBJ1-1; D is possibly TRBD1 (6 bases). Germline CDR1 is KGHSH and CDR2 is LQKENI. The V end lost 3 bases, the J end lost 0 bases, and 8 bases lay between the germline ends. The CDR3 runs to 14 residues. CDR3 region: CASSPGTLNTEAFF. DNA of the CDR3: TGTGCCAGCTCACCTGGGACACTGAACACTGAAGCTTTCTTT.

The rearrangement uses TRBV9 and TRBJ2-1; D is possibly TRBD2 (6 bases). Germline V lookup: CDR1 SGDLS, CDR2 YYNGEE. The CDR3 loop spans 16 amino acids. Between the trimmed V and J ends, which lost 0 bases and 3 bases, there was a span of 13 bases. Here the CDR3 DNA reads TGTGCCAGCAGCGTAGTATCCGGGGAGGTCTACAATGAGCAGTTCTTC. Amino acid sequence: CASSVVSGEVYNEQFF.

The chain links TRBV4-3 to TRBJ2-7, with D maybe TRBD1 (6 bases). CDR1 and CDR2 (germline): LGHNA, YSLEER. The CDR3 covers 15 residues. Trimming left V 1 base short and J 2 bases short, with 12 bases between. The CDR3 loop reads CASSQAVKGAYEQYF. In DNA form, the CDR3 reads TGCGCCAGCAGCCAAGCGGTCAAGGGGGCCTACGAGCAGTACTTC.

CDR3 amino acids: CASSADRGGELFF. The CDR3 region has the DNA TGTGCCAGCAGCGCCGACAGGGGAGGGGAGCTGTTTTTT. V gene TRBV5-4 combines with J gene TRBJ2-2; 8 bases fit TRBD1. The CDR3 length is 13 residues. Germline assignment: CDR1 SGHNT and CDR2 YYREEE (reference sequence). V trimming: 4 bases; J trimming: 8 bases; junction bases outside the gene matches: 4.

The gene calls are TRBV9 and TRBJ2-7, with 7 bases lining up with TRBD2. V shed 0 bases and J 5 bases; nucleotides not matched to a gene: 2. CDR3 length: 13 amino acids. Germline V gene lookup returns CDR1 SGDLS and CDR2 YYNGEE. CDR3 in DNA: TGTGCCAGCAGCGTAGGGGAGGGGAACGAGCAGTACTTC. It translates to CASSVGEGNEQYF.